This TCR beta chain was obtained from a study of neoadjuvant anti-PD-1 for oral cavity cancer. Study-level points and caveats: PBMC Gini-index clonality exceeded responders' in non-responders post-nivolumab.

The sample's time point: after neoadjuvant nivolumab, at surgical resection. Profiled with immunoSEQ multiplex PCR; TCRdb holds only in-frame clones, not every one. This sample has around 67,000 clones, with roughly nine tenths found just once. This clone has only one observation. The antigen remains unidentified. J lost 4 bases, V lost 5 bases, and 5 bases had no gene match. The germline V gene encodes CDR1 LNHDA and CDR2 SQIVND (reference sequence). This CDR3 has 14 amino acids. The TCR sequence derives from a person between 40 and 80 years old with oral cavity squamous cell carcinoma. The sequencing here drew on PBMCs, taken after nivolumab (anti-PD-1) treatment. V gene TRBV19 combines with J gene TRBJ1-1; 9 bases line up with TRBD1. This CDR3 is CASSLGQGITEAFF. The CDR3 region has the DNA TGTGCCAGTAGTCTGGGACAGGGCATCACTGAAGCTTTCTTT.